This T cell receptor beta chain was captured by sequencing in a study of T cell responses to AZD1222 COVID-19 vaccine. Study results and limitations: Spike regions recognized by vaccine-associated CD4 TCRs spanned the protein, led by 160-218 and 743-854. Compared with day 0, the breadth and depth of the Spike-specific TCR repertoire rose significantly after two doses of AZD1222. Within unmutated variant regions lay the reported targets of nearly half of spike-specific TCRs.

Deletions cut 7 bases from V and 4 bases from J, with 18 bases between. CDR3 length: 15 residues. The V gene's germline CDR1 is SGHTA and CDR2 FQGNSA. Profiled with immunoSEQ multiplex PCR; TCRdb holds only in-frame clones, not every one. The sample lists under 100,000 clones; 92% were seen once. Worth noting for this clone: As yet, its antigen is unknown.

The receptor was isolated from an adult in good health. The sequenced sample was peripheral blood, obtained on day 0 of MenACWY control vaccination. The rearrangement links TRBV7-2 to TRBJ2-3; the D gene could be TRBD1 or TRBD2 (5 bases each). CDR3 DNA sequence: TGTGCCAGCACCCTTTACTCGTTGGGGGCAGATACGCAGTATTTT. Encoded protein: CASTLYSLGADTQYF.